This record looks at one T cell receptor beta chain sequence and its context. No antigen is known for it. The sample belongs to a study of blood T cells in healthy people across ages. Study-wide results and limits: In long-lived donors, naive CD4+ cell counts and diversity exceeded those of aged donors. Per million T cells, TCR beta diversity dropped roughly linearly as age increased.

A sample-barcoded 5' primer and a J-beta primer mix were used in a second PCR of about 7 to 12 cycles. Tagging of each cDNA molecule was performed by a template-switch adaptor with 12 random nucleotides. Using its own MiXCR run on the 5' RACE reads, TCRdb lists one record per CDR3 protein. The sample has roughly 800,000 distinct CDR3 sequences, 58% seen once. The length of the CDR3 is 14 residues. V lost 8 bases and J lost 6, with 18 bases in between. Germline V CDR1 and CDR2: SEHNR, FQNEAQ (reference sequence). The chain links TRBV7-9 to TRBJ2-3; no clear D gene. The sample consisted of blood. The clonotype was recovered from a man aged 25-40 years in good health. CDR3 sequence: CASDVIPGPDTQYF. The CDR3 DNA is TGTGCCAGCGATGTTATCCCGGGCCCGGATACGCAGTATTTT.